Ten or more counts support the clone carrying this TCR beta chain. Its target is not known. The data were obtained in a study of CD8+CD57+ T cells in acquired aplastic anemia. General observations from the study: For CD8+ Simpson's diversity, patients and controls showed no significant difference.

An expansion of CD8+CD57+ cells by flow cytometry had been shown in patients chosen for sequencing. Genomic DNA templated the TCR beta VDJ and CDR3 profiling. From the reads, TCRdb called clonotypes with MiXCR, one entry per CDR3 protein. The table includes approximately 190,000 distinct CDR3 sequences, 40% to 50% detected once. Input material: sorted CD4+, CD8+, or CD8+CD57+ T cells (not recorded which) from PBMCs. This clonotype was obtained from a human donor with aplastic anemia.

The CDR3 DNA sequence: TGTGCCAGCAGTCTAGGGGGTAGGAACGAGCAGTACTTC. It yields the protein CASSLGGRNEQYF. The chain recombines TRBV6-1 with TRBJ2-7, with D perhaps TRBD1 (6 bases). The CDR3 sequence is 13 residues long. The V gene lost 5 bases and the J gene lost 5 bases, with 13 bases spanning the gap. Looked up from germline, CDR1 is MNHNS and CDR2 is SASEGT.